A selection of T cell receptor beta chains follows, all from one sample in a study of somatic mutations in cytotoxic T cells in rheumatoid arthritis. Method: immunoSEQ multiplex PCR; TCRdb's copy keeps in-frame clones and lacks some. In the table there are 20,000 or so clones, roughly four fifths of which are singletons. The sample was CD8+ T cells sorted from blood. The receptors shown here come from an adult with rheumatoid arthritis. CDR3s include the opening cysteine and the closing phenylalanine or tryptophan. A D gene is named only where the DNA matches it firmly. Only some rows state a clone size, as once, few, many or a class for expanded clones.

TRBJ2-1 TRBV6-1 NA NA TGTGCCAGCAGTGAAGAGCAGGGGGGCTACAATGAGCAGTTCTTC CASSEEQGGYNEQFF
TRBJ2-1 TRBV7-2 NA TRBD2 TGTGCCAGCAGCTTAGATAGTCTAGCGGGAGTTTACAATGAGCAGTTCTTC CASSLDSLAGVYNEQFF
TRBJ2-7 TRBV2 NA TRBD1 TGTGCCAGCAGTGAACCGGGACAGGGAAGGCGCGAGCAGTACTTC CASSEPGQGRREQYF
TRBJ1-3 TRBV9 NA NA TGTGCCAGCAGCGCCCCAAGGATTTCGGGCCCTGGAAACACCATATATTTT CASSAPRISGPGNTIYF
TRBJ2-3 TRBV6-4 NA NA TGTGCCAGCAGTTACGACAGAAGCACAGATACGCAGTATTTT CASSYDRSTDTQYF
TRBJ2-2 TRBV9 NA NA TGTGCCAGCAGCGTAGTGGAGGGAACCGGGGAGCTGTTTTTT CASSVVEGTGELFF
TRBJ2-1 TRBV4-1 once TRBD2 TGCGCCAGCAGCCAGCTTCTGGGTGCCGGGACTAGCGGACACAATGAGCAGTTCTTC CASSQLLGAGTSGHNEQFF
TRBJ2-7 TRBV4-1 NA NA TGCGCCAGCAGTTTCAGGACAGCGAACTACGAGCAGTACTTC CASSFRTANYEQYF
TRBJ1-3 TRBV9 NA TRBD1 TGTGCCAGCAGCCGAGGGACAGTATATGGAAACACCATATATTTT CASSRGTVYGNTIYF
TRBJ2-7 TRBV11-2 few NA TGTGCCAGCAGTTACCCCCCCGAGCAGTACTTC CASSYPPEQYF
TRBJ1-1 TRBV29-1 NA NA TGCAGCGTTGCCCGACAGAAAACTGAAGCTTTCTTT CSVARQKTEAFF
TRBJ2-7 TRBV7-9 NA NA TGTGCCAGCAGCCCCCATCGCTACGAGCAGTACTTC CASSPHRYEQYF
TRBJ2-1 TRBV4-2 NA NA TGTGCCAGCAGCCCCCCCCCGGGTGAGCAGTTCTTC CASSPPPGEQFF
TRBJ1-5 TRBV30 few NA TGTGCCTGGAGTGTAGGACAGCGGTACCAGCCCCAGCATTTT CAWSVGQRYQPQHF
TRBJ2-4 TRBV7-8 NA NA TGTGCCAGCAGCTCGGGATCCGACAACATTCAGTACTTC CASSSGSDNIQYF
TRBJ2-2 TRBV7-3 NA TRBD1 TGTGCCAGCAGCACAGGACAGGGGGGAAACACCGGGGAGCTGTTTTTT CASSTGQGGNTGELFF
TRBJ1-4 TRBV7-8 NA NA TGTGCCAGCAGGACCGTTGGGGAAAAACTGTTTTTT CASRTVGEKLFF
TRBJ2-7 TRBV27 NA TRBD2 TGTGCCAGCAGTCCCGGGACTAGCGGGTTCTACGAGCAGTACTTC CASSPGTSGFYEQYF
TRBJ2-1 TRBV1 NA NA TGCACCAGCAGCCTTAGGACTAGCGGGAAAACACCCATTGAGCAGTTCTTC CTSSLRTSGKTPIEQFF
TRBJ1-2 TRBV6-5 NA TRBD1 TGTGCCAGCAGCTGGGGGACAGGCAGCTATGGCTACACCTTC CASSWGTGSYGYTF
TRBJ2-3 TRBV7-9 few NA TGTGCCAGCACCGACCCCCAGGGAGAGAGCACAGATACGCAGTATTTT CASTDPQGESTDTQYF
TRBJ2-7 TRBV4-3 NA TRBD2 TGCGCCAGCAGCCAAGGGGTGGGACTAGCGGGGGGGCCCTACTACGAGCAGTACTTC CASSQGVGLAGGPYYEQYF
TRBJ2-3 TRBV2 NA TRBD2 TGTGCCAGGATACCTAGCGGGAGGGCAACAGATACGCAGTATTTT CARIPSGRATDTQYF
TRBJ1-4 TRBV19 NA NA TGTGCCAGTAGTATTTCCCCTATGGCAACTAATGAAAAACTGTTTTTT CASSISPMATNEKLFF
TRBJ2-7 TRBV4-1 NA TRBD1 TGCGCCAGCAGCCCTCGGACAGGGTCCTACGAGCAGTACTTC CASSPRTGSYEQYF
TRBJ1-1 TRBV15 NA NA TGTGCCACCAGCAGAGCCACAGGGTCCAACACTGAAGCTTTCTTT CATSRATGSNTEAFF
TRBJ2-2 TRBV7-3 NA TRBD2 TGTGCCAGCAGCTTATTCACTGGCGGGGGGCTAACGAACACCGGGGAGCTGTTTTTT CASSLFTGGGLTNTGELFF
TRBJ2-2 TRBV7-3 NA TRBD1 TGTGCCAGCAGCTTCATCGGACAGGGGGGGACCGGGGAGCTGTTTTTT CASSFIGQGGTGELFF
TRBJ1-3 TRBV2 NA NA TGTGCCAGCAGCGCCGACAGATACCCTGGAAACACCATATATTTT CASSADRYPGNTIYF
TRBJ2-7 TRBV20-1 NA NA TGCAGTGATTGGGACAACTACGAGCAGTACTTC CSDWDNYEQYF
TRBJ2-1 TRBV7-2 NA NA TGTGCCAGCAGCTTAGGGGACATCTACAATGAGCAGTTCTTC CASSLGDIYNEQFF
TRBJ1-2 TRBV4-1 few TRBD1 TGCGCCAGCAGCCATTGGACAGGGGACGGCTATGGCTACACCTTC CASSHWTGDGYGYTF
TRBJ2-3 TRBV5-6 NA NA TGTGCCAGCAGCCGACCCAGGGAAGACCGCGCGGATACGCAGTATTTT CASSRPREDRADTQYF
TRBJ2-2 TRBV12-5 NA TRBD2 TGTGCTAGTGGTTTTCTGGTGGGAGGGCCTCCCACCGGGGAGCTGTTTTTT CASGFLVGGPPTGELFF
TRBJ2-1 TRBV10-3 NA NA TGTGCCATCAGTGAGTTGGAGGTCAGGGAAACGAGTGAGCAGTTCTTC CAISELEVRETSEQFF
TRBJ2-2 TRBV19 few TRBD2 TGTGCCAGTAGCCACGTGGGGGGGGTAAATACCGGGGAGCTGTTTTTT CASSHVGGVNTGELFF
TRBJ2-1 TRBV7-3 NA NA TGTGCCAGCAGCTTCTCCGGGGGCCCCTACAATGAGCAGTTCTTC CASSFSGGPYNEQFF
TRBJ2-7 TRBV2 once NA TGTGCCAGCAACTGGGGCGGGGCGGCCTACGAGCAGTACTTC CASNWGGAAYEQYF
TRBJ2-6 TRBV19 NA NA TGTGCCAGTAGTATGGAGTCTGGGGCCAACGTCCTGACTTTC CASSMESGANVLTF
TRBJ1-2 TRBV6-5 once TRBD1 TGTGCCAGCAGTTTCGGACAGGGGGCGTCCGGCTACACCTTC CASSFGQGASGYTF
TRBJ2-7 TRBV9 NA NA TGTGCCAGCAGCGATAGTGCAGCCTACGAGCAGTACTTC CASSDSAAYEQYF
TRBJ1-5 TRBV4-1 NA NA TGCGCCAGCACTTCAGGGACGGGGGCTTATAGCAATCAGCCCCAGCATTTT CASTSGTGAYSNQPQHF
TRBJ2-7 TRBV7-9 NA NA TGTGCCAGCAATCCGGGCTTAGGCTACGAGCAGTACTTC CASNPGLGYEQYF
TRBJ1-4 TRBV25-1 NA TRBD1 TGTGCCAGCAGTCAAAGGACGGGACAGCTAAATGAAAAACTGTTTTTT CASSQRTGQLNEKLFF
TRBJ2-5 TRBV15 NA TRBD2 TGTGCCACCTTAGCGGGGAAGGAAGAGACCCAGTACTTC CATLAGKEETQYF
TRBJ2-7 TRBV2 once TRBD2 TGTGCCAGCAGTTCCGGGACTAGCGGCGCCTCGAGGGAGCAGTACTTC CASSSGTSGASREQYF
TRBJ1-2 TRBV7-9 NA NA TGTGCCAGCAGCTCGACAGCCCCCTATGGCTACACCTTC CASSSTAPYGYTF
TRBJ2-1 TRBV11-2 few NA TGTGCCAGCAGCTCGGTATACGATGAGCAGTTCTTC CASSSVYDEQFF
TRBJ2-3 TRBV27 NA TRBD2 TGTGCCAGCAGTTTGGGGAGGGCCACAGATACGCAGTATTTT CASSLGRATDTQYF
TRBJ1-5 TRBV19 once NA TGTGCCAGTTCCGCTGGGCAGGGCTACAGGAATCAGCCCCAGCATTTT CASSAGQGYRNQPQHF
TRBJ1-1 TRBV7-9 NA NA TGTGCCAGCAGCTTAACTCGCAGAGACACTGAAGCTTTCTTT CASSLTRRDTEAFF
TRBJ1-1 TRBV28 NA NA TGTGCCAGCAGGCTAAACACTGAAGCTTTCTTT CASRLNTEAFF
TRBJ2-1 TRBV15 NA TRBD2 TGTGCCACCAGCTCCCAAGGACTAGCGGATAATGAGCAGTTCTTC CATSSQGLADNEQFF
TRBJ2-5 TRBV15 NA NA TGTGCCACCAGCGGGCGGGGGACACCACCACAAGAGACCCAGTACTTC CATSGRGTPPQETQYF
TRBJ2-4 TRBV7-9 NA TRBD2 TGTGCCAGCAGCTTAGCGTTGCTAGCGGGAGGGCCGGGGAACATTCAGTACTTC CASSLALLAGGPGNIQYF
TRBJ2-3 TRBV7-8 NA NA TGTGCCAGCAGTCCAGACACCACAGATACGCAGTATTTT CASSPDTTDTQYF
TRBJ2-7 TRBV5-8 NA NA TGTGCCAGCAGCTTAGGGACACTGAGCTCCTACGAGCAGTACTTC CASSLGTLSSYEQYF